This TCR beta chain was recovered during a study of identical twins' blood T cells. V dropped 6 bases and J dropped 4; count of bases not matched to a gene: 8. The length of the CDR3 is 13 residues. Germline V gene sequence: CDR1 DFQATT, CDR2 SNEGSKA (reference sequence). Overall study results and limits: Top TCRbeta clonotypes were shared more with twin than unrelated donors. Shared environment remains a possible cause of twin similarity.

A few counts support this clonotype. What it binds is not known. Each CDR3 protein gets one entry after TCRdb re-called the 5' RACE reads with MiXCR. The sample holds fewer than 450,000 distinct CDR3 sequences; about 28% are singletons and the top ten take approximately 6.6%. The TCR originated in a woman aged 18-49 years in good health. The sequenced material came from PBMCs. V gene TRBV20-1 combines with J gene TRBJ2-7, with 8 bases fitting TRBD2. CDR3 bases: TGCAGTGCCTATAGCGGGACCAATTACGAGCAGTACTTC. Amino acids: CSAYSGTNYEQYF.